A single sample gave rise to the 10 T cell receptor beta chains below, sequenced in a study of cytomegalovirus exposure and HLA in healthy donors. In the PCR, 60 Vbeta and 13 Jbeta primers were used. TCRdb's copy holds only in-frame clones and misses some; the assay was immunoSEQ multiplex PCR. The sample shows under 200,000 clones, around 68% of them seen only once. Input material: PBMCs. All receptors derive from a middle-aged woman in good health and CMV-seropositive.

Only one count was recorded for this clone. The V call is TRBV6-5, the J call TRBJ1-4; TRBD1 matches at 7 bases. The CDR3 runs to 14 residues. Per germline, CDR1 MNHEY and CDR2 SVGAGI. V was pared by 4 bases and J by 3 bases, with 2 bases of the junction left unmatched. The CDR3 spells CASSSRGANEKLFF. CDR3 DNA: TGTGCCAGCAGTTCCAGGGGGGCTAATGAAAAACTGTTTTTT.

This chain joins TRBV19 and TRBJ2-1; 15 bases match TRBD2. The germline gives CDR1 LNHDA, CDR2 SQIVND (reference sequence). Unmatched junction bases numbered 3, after V lost 6 bases and J lost 6 bases. The CDR3 is 15 residues long. The CDR3 DNA is TGTGCCAGTAGGTGGACTAGCGGGAGGGTCAATGAGCAGTTCTTC. Its translation: CASRWTSGRVNEQFF.

With regard to this clone: The junction departs from germline at one end; a sequencing error may be responsible. The chain links TRBV5-4 to TRBJ1-6, with D maybe TRBD1 (5 bases). This CDR3 has 14 residues. CDR1 is SGHNT and CDR2 is YYREEE in the germline V gene (reference sequence). The DNA for the CDR3 is TGTGCCAGCAGCTTGGCCGGGGGAGACTCACCCCTCAACTTT. The encoded protein is CASSLAGGDSPLNF.

This chain joins TRBV7-2 and TRBJ2-5, with 7 positions matching TRBD2. CDR1 is SGHTA and CDR2 is FQGNSA in the germline V gene. With V trimmed by 4 bases and J by 1 base, 6 bases remained unmatched. The CDR3 is 15 residues long. The DNA of the CDR3 is TGTGCCAGCAGCTCAGAGCTAGCGGCCCAAGAGACCCAGTACTTC. This encodes CASSSELAAQETQYF.

In this sample, this clone turned up a few times. This chain links TRBV6-5 with TRBJ1-5; D might be TRBD1 (5 bases). CDR1 is MNHEY, CDR2 SVGAGI, per germline. V lost 5 bases, J lost 4 bases, and 15 bases lay in between. This CDR3 has 15 amino acids. CDR3 in amino acids: CASSVDRNLNQPQHF. DNA for the CDR3: TGTGCCAGCAGTGTAGACAGAAATTTAAATCAGCCCCAGCATTTT.

Of note for this clone: Compared with germline, one end of the junction differs, possibly owing to a read error. The chain joins TRBV6-5 to TRBJ1-2; 9 bases agree with TRBD1. This CDR3 spans 15 amino acids. The germline V gene has CDR1 MNHEY and CDR2 SVGAGI. CDR3 in amino acids: CAARGTGLENYGYPF. The CDR3 coding sequence is TGTGCCGCGAGAGGGACAGGGTTAGAAAACTATGGCTACCCCTTC.

V and J are TRBV7-2 and TRBJ1-2, with D tentatively TRBD1 (6 bases). V was trimmed by 5 bases and J by 6 bases, leaving 13 bases between them. The CDR3 contains 13 residues. The germline gives CDR1 SGHTA, CDR2 FQGNSA. Here the CDR3 DNA reads TGTGCCAGCAGCACGAGGGGGGGAGATGGCTACACCTTC. Its protein product is CASSTRGGDGYTF.

This chain joins TRBV7-9 and TRBJ2-7; unclear D gene. CDR3 length: 13 amino acids. CDR1 SEHNR and CDR2 FQNEAQ come from the germline V gene (reference sequence). V lost 8 bases and J 0 bases, leaving 11 bases between the germline ends. CDR3 nucleotides: TGTGCCAGCCGTAGTGAGCACTCCTACGAGCAGTACTTC. Protein product: CASRSEHSYEQYF.

The V gene is TRBV28, the J gene TRBJ2-5; TRBD1 matches at 7 bases. This CDR3 is 15 amino acids long. The ends lost 7 bases at V and 0 bases at J; junction bases unmatched: 8. Per the germline V gene, CDR1 is MDHEN and CDR2 is SYDVKM. This CDR3 reads CASTTGATYQETQYF. CDR3 nucleotide sequence: TGTGCCAGCACAACAGGGGCAACGTACCAAGAGACCCAGTACTTC.

V gene TRBV19 combines with J gene TRBJ2-7; no clear D. The V and J ends lost 3 bases and 3 bases respectively, with 9 bases between them. This CDR3 has 13 residues. Germline V gene sequence: CDR1 LNHDA, CDR2 SQIVND (reference sequence). The CDR3, as DNA: TGTGCCAGTAGTATGACAAGTTTCTACGAGCAGTACTTC. Its translation is CASSMTSFYEQYF. Supplemented by reference TRBV19 and TRBJ2-7, the full variable domain reads DGGITQSPKYLFRKEGQNVTLSCEQNLNHDAMYWYRQDPGQGLRLIYYSQIVNDFQKGDIAEGYSVSREKKESFPLTVTSAQKNPTAFYLCASSMTSFYEQYFGPGTRLTVT.